A selection of T cell receptor beta chains follows, all from one sample in a study of T cell responses to AZD1222 COVID-19 vaccine. TCRdb's copy holds only in-frame clones and misses some; the assay was immunoSEQ multiplex PCR. The sample consists of approximately 160,000 clones, about nine tenths of them appearing once. The sequenced sample was peripheral blood, obtained on day 0 of AZD1222 vaccination. Receptors originate from an adult in good health. The CDR3 runs from the conserved cysteine through the conserved F or W. D genes are given only for firm matches. Size is stated for part of the rows, as once, few or many counts, or as a class when the clone is expanded.

j_gene: TRBJ1-6; d_gene: .; abundance: .; v_gene: TRBV19; CDR3aa: CASSANSPLHF; CDR3nt: TGTGCCAGTAGTGCCAATTCACCCCTCCACTTT
j_gene: TRBJ1-1; d_gene: TRBD1; abundance: .; v_gene: TRBV6-5; CDR3aa: CASSYNRGNTEAFF; CDR3nt: TGTGCCAGCAGTTACAACAGGGGGAACACTGAAGCTTTCTTT
j_gene: TRBJ1-2; d_gene: .; abundance: .; v_gene: TRBV5-1; CDR3aa: CASSWNRDYGYTF; CDR3nt: TGCGCCAGCAGCTGGAACAGGGACTATGGCTACACCTTC
j_gene: TRBJ1-6; d_gene: TRBD1; abundance: few; v_gene: TRBV25-1; CDR3aa: CASSDQTGVYNSPLHF; CDR3nt: TGTGCCAGCAGTGACCAGACAGGGGTCTATAATTCACCCCTCCACTTT
j_gene: TRBJ2-7; d_gene: .; abundance: .; v_gene: TRBV11-2; CDR3aa: CASSLLGVLSYEQYF; CDR3nt: TGTGCCAGCAGCTTATTGGGGGTCTTGTCCTACGAGCAGTACTTC
j_gene: TRBJ2-1; d_gene: TRBD2; abundance: .; v_gene: TRBV2; CDR3aa: CACRWGSSGDNEQFF; CDR3nt: TGTGCCTGCCGCTGGGGGTCTAGCGGGGACAATGAGCAGTTCTTC
j_gene: TRBJ1-3; d_gene: .; abundance: .; v_gene: TRBV19; CDR3aa: CASRKGSGNTIYF; CDR3nt: TGTGCCAGTAGAAAGGGCTCTGGAAACACCATATATTTT
j_gene: TRBJ1-3; d_gene: .; abundance: .; v_gene: TRBV7-9; CDR3aa: CASRQGGDFSGNTIYF; CDR3nt: TGTGCCAGCAGACAAGGGGGTGATTTCTCTGGAAACACCATATATTTT
j_gene: TRBJ1-6; d_gene: .; abundance: .; v_gene: TRBV28; CDR3aa: CASSQPYTYNSPLHF; CDR3nt: TGTGCCAGCAGTCAGCCCTACACTTATAATTCACCCCTCCACTTT
j_gene: TRBJ1-1; d_gene: .; abundance: .; v_gene: TRBV5-6; CDR3aa: CASNRAGGTEAFF; CDR3nt: TGTGCCAGCAACCGCGCGGGGGGGACTGAAGCTTTCTTT
j_gene: TRBJ1-5; d_gene: .; abundance: .; v_gene: TRBV9; CDR3aa: CASSVAGGTNQPQHF; CDR3nt: TGTGCCAGCAGCGTAGCGGGGGGGACAAATCAGCCCCAGCATTTT
j_gene: TRBJ2-2; d_gene: .; abundance: .; v_gene: TRBV12-3/TRBV12-4; CDR3aa: CASSLGRHGELFF; CDR3nt: TGTGCCAGCAGTTTAGGGAGGCACGGGGAGCTGTTTTTT
j_gene: TRBJ1-3; d_gene: .; abundance: once; v_gene: TRBV28; CDR3aa: CASRSSPGNTIYF; CDR3nt: TGTGCCAGCAGGTCATCCCCAGGTAACACCATATATTTT
j_gene: TRBJ1-5; d_gene: .; abundance: .; v_gene: TRBV19; CDR3aa: CASSSGLGQPQHF; CDR3nt: TGTGCCAGTAGTTCGGGGTTAGGACAGCCCCAGCATTTT
j_gene: TRBJ1-6; d_gene: TRBD1; abundance: .; v_gene: TRBV28; CDR3aa: CATIGQGGGSPLHF; CDR3nt: TGTGCCACGATTGGACAGGGCGGTGGTTCACCCCTCCACTTT
j_gene: TRBJ1-1; d_gene: TRBD1; abundance: many; v_gene: TRBV9; CDR3aa: CASSPTGQVTEAFF; CDR3nt: TGTGCCAGCAGCCCCACAGGACAGGTCACTGAAGCTTTCTTT
j_gene: TRBJ1-1; d_gene: TRBD1; abundance: .; v_gene: TRBV2; CDR3aa: CASSRDRLNTEAFF; CDR3nt: TGTGCCAGCAGTCGGGACAGACTGAACACTGAAGCTTTCTTT
j_gene: TRBJ2-1; d_gene: .; abundance: .; v_gene: TRBV27; CDR3aa: CASSVSNNEQFF; CDR3nt: TGTGCCAGCAGCGTCTCAAACAATGAGCAGTTCTTC
j_gene: TRBJ1-2; d_gene: .; abundance: .; v_gene: TRBV7-8; CDR3aa: CASSPGIRHGYTF; CDR3nt: TGTGCCAGCAGCCCCGGGATCAGGCATGGCTACACCTTC
j_gene: TRBJ1-6; d_gene: .; abundance: .; v_gene: TRBV12-3/TRBV12-4; CDR3aa: CASSFGPSSPLHF; CDR3nt: TGTGCCAGCAGTTTTGGACCCAGTTCACCCCTCCACTTT
j_gene: TRBJ1-3; d_gene: TRBD1; abundance: .; v_gene: TRBV6-1; CDR3aa: CASSEVGTGGGNTIYF; CDR3nt: TGTGCCAGCAGTGAAGTGGGGACAGGGGGCGGAAACACCATATATTTT
j_gene: TRBJ1-5; d_gene: .; abundance: .; v_gene: TRBV30; CDR3aa: CAWTGSNSNQPQHF; CDR3nt: TGTGCCTGGACCGGGAGTAATAGCAATCAGCCCCAGCATTTT
j_gene: TRBJ2-1; d_gene: .; abundance: .; v_gene: TRBV15; CDR3aa: CATSRAVGGSYNEQFF; CDR3nt: TGTGCCACCAGCAGAGCTGTCGGGGGATCCTACAATGAGCAGTTCTTC
j_gene: TRBJ2-1; d_gene: .; abundance: once; v_gene: TRBV9; CDR3aa: CASSRTSNSYNEQFF; CDR3nt: TGTGCCAGCAGCCGTACTAGCAACTCCTACAATGAGCAGTTCTTC
j_gene: TRBJ1-3; d_gene: .; abundance: .; v_gene: TRBV30; CDR3aa: CAWSAGGHLSGNTIYF; CDR3nt: TGTGCCTGGAGTGCGGGGGGACACCTCTCTGGAAACACCATATATTTT
j_gene: TRBJ1-6; d_gene: .; abundance: .; v_gene: TRBV2; CDR3aa: CASIRLGSPLHF; CDR3nt: TGTGCCAGCATCAGGTTGGGTTCACCCCTCCACTTT
j_gene: TRBJ1-5; d_gene: .; abundance: .; v_gene: TRBV6-5; CDR3aa: CASSVDPSNQPQHF; CDR3nt: TGTGCCAGCAGCGTCGACCCGAGCAATCAGCCCCAGCATTTT
j_gene: TRBJ2-3; d_gene: .; abundance: .; v_gene: TRBV9; CDR3aa: CASSVELGRDTQYF; CDR3nt: TGTGCCAGCAGCGTAGAGTTGGGAAGAGATACGCAGTATTTT
j_gene: TRBJ2-5; d_gene: TRBD2; abundance: .; v_gene: TRBV5-1; CDR3aa: CASSQKGTSGGAGQETQYF; CDR3nt: TGCGCCAGCAGCCAAAAAGGGACTAGCGGGGGAGCCGGACAAGAGACCCAGTACTTC
j_gene: TRBJ1-4; d_gene: .; abundance: .; v_gene: TRBV7-2; CDR3aa: CASSLGGREKLFF; CDR3nt: TGTGCCAGCAGCCTCGGGGGCCGGGAAAAACTGTTTTTT
j_gene: TRBJ1-6; d_gene: .; abundance: .; v_gene: TRBV5-8; CDR3aa: CASSLGGMWNSPLHF; CDR3nt: TGTGCCAGCAGCTTGGGGGGAATGTGGAATTCACCCCTCCACTTT
j_gene: TRBJ1-5; d_gene: .; abundance: .; v_gene: TRBV7-9; CDR3aa: CASSLPDSNQPQHF; CDR3nt: TGTGCCAGCAGCTTACCGGACAGCAATCAGCCCCAGCATTTT
j_gene: TRBJ1-5; d_gene: .; abundance: .; v_gene: TRBV2; CDR3aa: CASNGHLSNQPQHF; CDR3nt: TGTGCCAGCAACGGACACCTTAGCAATCAGCCCCAGCATTTT
j_gene: TRBJ2-7; d_gene: .; abundance: once; v_gene: TRBV18; CDR3aa: CASSQGSRVGEQYF; CDR3nt: TGTGCCAGCTCACAAGGTAGCAGGGTGGGAGAGCAGTACTTC
j_gene: TRBJ1-5; d_gene: .; abundance: .; v_gene: TRBV5-8; CDR3aa: CASSSIGNSNQPQHF; CDR3nt: TGTGCCAGCAGCTCCATTGGGAATAGCAATCAGCCCCAGCATTTT
j_gene: TRBJ1-6; d_gene: TRBD1; abundance: .; v_gene: TRBV6-5; CDR3aa: CASRPRTGHNSPLHF; CDR3nt: TGTGCCAGCAGGCCCCGGACAGGGCATAATTCACCCCTCCACTTT
j_gene: TRBJ2-3; d_gene: .; abundance: .; v_gene: TRBV12-3/TRBV12-4; CDR3aa: CASGAWGTDTQYF; CDR3nt: TGTGCCAGCGGGGCCTGGGGCACAGATACGCAGTATTTT
j_gene: TRBJ2-7; d_gene: TRBD1; abundance: .; v_gene: TRBV3-1/TRBV3-2; CDR3aa: CASSRGTGSYEQYF; CDR3nt: TGTGCCAGCAGCCGGGGGACAGGCTCCTACGAGCAGTACTTC
j_gene: TRBJ2-3; d_gene: TRBD2; abundance: once; v_gene: TRBV19; CDR3aa: CASSIAFGVAGGQGGTDTQYF; CDR3nt: TGTGCCAGTAGTATAGCCTTCGGGGTAGCGGGGGGGCAGGGCGGCACAGATACGCAGTATTTT
j_gene: TRBJ1-1; d_gene: TRBD1; abundance: .; v_gene: TRBV18; CDR3aa: CASSPRTGGGTEAFF; CDR3nt: TGTGCCAGCTCACCGAGGACAGGAGGCGGCACTGAAGCTTTCTTT
j_gene: TRBJ2-1; d_gene: .; abundance: .; v_gene: TRBV21-1; CDR3aa: CASSKVADLSSYNEQFF; CDR3nt: TGTGCCAGCAGCAAAGTAGCAGACCTAAGCTCCTACAATGAGCAGTTCTTC
j_gene: TRBJ2-3; d_gene: .; abundance: .; v_gene: TRBV27; CDR3aa: CASTSWPPDTQYF; CDR3nt: TGTGCCAGCACCTCTTGGCCCCCAGATACGCAGTATTTT
j_gene: TRBJ2-3; d_gene: TRBD2; abundance: .; v_gene: TRBV19; CDR3aa: CASRRWSSGGRETDTQYF; CDR3nt: TGTGCCAGTAGGAGGTGGAGTAGCGGGGGCCGAGAGACAGATACGCAGTATTTT
j_gene: TRBJ1-3; d_gene: .; abundance: .; v_gene: TRBV4-1; CDR3aa: CASSKGRIYSGNTIYF; CDR3nt: TGCGCCAGCAGTAAGGGTAGGATTTACTCTGGAAACACCATATATTTT
j_gene: TRBJ1-4; d_gene: .; abundance: .; v_gene: TRBV5-1; CDR3aa: CASSFKQGVNEKLFF; CDR3nt: TGCGCCAGCAGCTTCAAACAGGGTGTTAATGAAAAACTGTTTTTT
j_gene: TRBJ1-4; d_gene: .; abundance: .; v_gene: TRBV4-1; CDR3aa: CASSQVGGTNEKLFF; CDR3nt: TGCGCCAGCAGCCAAGTAGGAGGGACTAATGAAAAACTGTTTTTT
j_gene: TRBJ1-1; d_gene: TRBD1; abundance: .; v_gene: TRBV28; CDR3aa: CASRSGQGDTEAFF; CDR3nt: TGTGCCAGCAGATCGGGACAGGGGGACACTGAAGCTTTCTTT
j_gene: TRBJ1-1; d_gene: TRBD1; abundance: .; v_gene: TRBV7-2; CDR3aa: CASSLAGTGGLGDTEAFF; CDR3nt: TGTGCCAGCAGCTTAGCCGGGACAGGGGGCTTGGGTGACACTGAAGCTTTCTTT
j_gene: TRBJ1-2; d_gene: .; abundance: .; v_gene: TRBV25-1; CDR3aa: CASSEDPDIYGYTF; CDR3nt: TGTGCCAGCAGTGAAGATCCAGATATCTATGGCTACACCTTC